Listed here is a single T cell receptor beta chain. Its specific antigen is unknown. Base qualities were left out, and no much larger clone turns up one base away. The library relied on the immunoSEQ multiplex PCR assay. The multiplex PCR relied on a mix of 60 forward primers for TCR Vbeta segments and 13 reverse primers for TCR Jbeta segments. Amplification of the CDR3 region of rearranged TCR beta genes was performed with a multiplex PCR assay on genomic DNA. On the Illumina HiSeq System, the amplified TCR beta libraries were sequenced as 87-base-pair reads. The paper's processing steps were these. A later analysis counted approximately 84 million unique TCR beta chains across the 500 to 850 repertoires, and 10 million to 11 million of these chains were shared by at least two donors. To remove PCR and sequencing errors, raw reads were error-corrected and collapsed into unique sequences using a nearest-neighbor algorithm that merged closely related sequences. To assign V, D and J gene segments, CDR3 sequences were aligned to IMGT reference sequences. For a sequence to be retained, a match of at least six nucleotides to both a V gene segment and a J gene segment was required. Rearrangements were classified as productive when the CDR3 lacked stop codons and remained in frame with V and J, and all other rearrangements were classified as non-productive. CDR3 was defined by IMGT convention, running from the second conserved V-encoded cysteine to the conserved J-encoded phenylalanine. In an earlier analysis of approximately 590 of the donors, sequences lacking an unambiguous match to a single V gene segment were excluded. An earlier analysis of almost 600 of the donors classified V segments as functional when productive rearrangements were above 56.7% and as segregating when the standard deviation between donors was above 5%. A statistical classification framework was developed to diagnose cytomegalovirus status using the catalog of TCR beta chain sequences. V and J gene assignment, in a later analysis, came from comparing TCR nucleotide sequences with IMGT/GENE-DB human TR gene sequences. The TCRdist pipeline was used in a later analysis to assign CDR3 sequences and most-parsimonious VDJ recombination scenarios. In a later analysis, each TCR beta chain was defined by its CDR3 amino acid sequence together with its V-gene family, and reads without a unique V-gene family were excluded. A later analysis removed over 500 highly shared, low-generation-probability nucleotide sequences to deal with suspected cross-contamination and a sequencing artifact. In a later analysis, a clonal expansion index was calculated for each public chain from normalized within-repertoire ranks of inferred template counts. Generation probabilities in a later analysis came from a VDJ recombination model fitted to out-of-frame rearrangements, and those results were checked against IGoR. Hypergeometric tests were used in a later analysis to score TCR-TCR, TCR-HLA and TCR-CMV co-occurrence, with a repertoire-size bias correction applied to the TCR pairs. In a later analysis, false discovery rates were estimated by permuting HLA or CMV assignments 20 times. In a later analysis, co-occurring TCRs were grouped with DBSCAN, and TCRdist sequence similarity was added when clustering was performed within HLA-allele-positive subsets. Repertoires with fewer than 30,000 or more than 120,000 public chains, plus five repertoires with anomalous nucleotide sharing, were excluded from co-occurrence clustering. TCRdb obtained this table from immuneACCESS and retained in-frame rearrangements with V and J assigned. These tables miss some clones; where compared with another copy, unresolved V genes account for less than half of the shortfall, and the remainder is unexplained. That table is the source of V, J and clone size, and D and trimming were worked out from the DNA. A total of 130,000 to 150,000 clones appear in this sample, around 78% of them only once. The ten largest make up 2.4% of the sample.

The source of the sample is a study of cytomegalovirus exposure and HLA in healthy donors (dated by TCRdb to 2016 to 2017). As for the study more broadly: An earlier analysis of fewer than 750 of the donors reported roughly 300 Gb of sequence data and 117 million unique TCR beta sequences obtained from roughly 170 million T cells. Typing coverage varied by locus: 629-630 donors for A, B, C, DRB1 and DQB1; approximately 500 for DQA1; about 590 for DPA1; approximately 470 for DPB1. Every repertoire in the discovery cohort had been generated on one and the same sequencing platform. Donor age, sex, ethnicity and CMV serostatus were collected together with the repertoire data. To decide whether each TCR beta V gene segment behaved as functional or pseudogenic, an earlier analysis of fewer than 750 of the donors relied on high-throughput TCR beta sequencing. In addition to the first cohort of 666 subjects, a separate validation cohort of 130 or so different subjects was used. To predict cytomegalovirus infection status, the study brought together high-throughput TCR immunosequencing, statistical association of individual TCRs with disease status, and machine learning. An early release that covered more than 550 HLA-typed donors contained about 300 gigabases of sequencing data and around 85 million unique TCR sequences. The study was designed to test whether signatures of past pathogen exposure could be identified by cataloging public T cell receptors. On average, 235,054 unique TCR beta nucleotide sequences were sequenced per donor among 300 to 500 genotyped donors of the cohort, with roughly 18% of those sequences being non-productive. Rather than using new phenotypic data, the later analysis identified candidate immune exposures from TCR beta sequences and from how often those sequences occurred across donors. In a later genetic analysis, genome-wide SNP genotypes for about 65% of the roughly 700 donors were used, and that subset was treated as a discovery cohort. To study patterns of TCR occurrence, a later analysis re-analyzed previously published TCR beta repertoires from around 670 donors and added high-resolution HLA genotyping. Both class I and class II loci were covered by HLA typing, at four-digit resolution. The study profiled the T cell repertoires of fewer than 850 subjects by immunosequencing and related them to cytomegalovirus serostatus. Of the roughly 400 genotyped donors, less than 90% were placed in the genetic ancestry cluster associated with self-reported Caucasian donors. Because of strong linkage in the cohort, four or five DR-DQ haplotypes were treated as single units for association and clustering. What the authors observed across the whole study: While some public TCRs were present in many individuals, most TCR sequences turned up only very rarely across donors. In vitro tests confirmed that three of the cytomegalovirus-associated TCR beta chains recognize cytomegalovirus antigens. HLA typing was unavailable for some donors at each locus, so association tests used only the typed subset. Most CMV-associated TCR beta chains appeared to be HLA-restricted in a later analysis, and the HLA associations seemed to be driven largely by CMV exposure. A later analysis reported that several top co-occurrence clusters appeared linked to parvovirus B19, influenza, CMV and Epstein-Barr virus. An association between a missense DCLRE1C variant and V-gene and J-gene trimming of TCR beta chains was found in a later genetic analysis and replicated in an independent cohort. The classifier was reported to diagnose cytomegalovirus status with high specificity and sensitivity in both the original cohort and the validation cohort. Roughly 17 rarely observed V segments, including chromosome 9 orphons, were excluded from the earlier analysis of approximately 500 of the donors because counts were too low. In the study, about 150 TCR beta chains were listed as associated with cytomegalovirus. Presence/absence analyses assumed roughly uniform sequencing depth across donors, an assumption that may not hold. A cluster of highly shared sequence variants was judged likely to be a technical artifact of the sequencing pipeline. The authors suggested that the approach could potentially be generalized to other disease states and immunological phenotypes. Compared with equally common non-associated chains, HLA-associated TCR beta chains in a later analysis were more clonally expanded and had lower generation probabilities. Immune exposure information for the cohort was limited to CMV serostatus. Some IMGT-functional V segments, including TRBV6-2 and TRBV6-3, could not be distinguished by the 87-base-pair reads and were therefore excluded. The cohort was sequenced for TCR beta chains only, and without alpha or paired-chain data the features that could be detected were limited. In a later genetic analysis, fewer N-insertions in productive TCRs were reported among donors in an Asian-associated ancestry cluster than the approximately 670-donor mean. Correlated functional status among segregating V segments might reflect linkage disequilibrium, but an unknown experimental factor could not be ruled out. Specific HLA alleles were associated with about 17,000 TCR beta sequences at a false discovery rate of 0.05 in a later analysis. Strong co-occurrence of HLA alleles, especially DR and DQ, made assigning TCR associations to individual alleles difficult. According to a later analysis, TCR association rates differed among HLA loci, with DRB1 alleles showing the most associated TCRs and HLA-C alleles showing the fewest. A further reported finding was that TCR beta sequences accurately predicted the HLA-A and HLA-B alleles for most subjects in the first cohort. Broadly in line with IMGT annotations, most TCR beta V segments showed up in productive rearrangements about 87% or about 30% of the time in an earlier analysis of under 700 of the donors.

The cohort consisted of fewer than 700 healthy bone marrow donors. At the time of sampling, all cohort members were nominally healthy, though unrecorded immune exposures were likely present. The donor was CMV seropositive and belonged to the group of about 290 seropositive cohort members. A peripheral blood sample was collected from each donor, and TCR beta sequencing was performed on peripheral blood mononuclear cells. Genomic DNA was extracted from the blood cell samples with the Qiagen DNeasy Blood Extraction Kit. The junction carries 13 bases between V and J, which are trimmed by 3 bases and 3 bases respectively. The germline V gene provides CDR1 SGHDT and CDR2 YYEEEE. From the cysteine up to the phenylalanine, the CDR3 has a length of 15 residues. Solely the CDR3 DNA is kept, with 45 bases framed from the first base.

Rearrangement joined TRBV5-6 to TRBJ1-5, with a tentative D gene TRBD1 over 6 matching bases. This clonotype was obtained from a woman aged 18-29 years in good health and CMV-seropositive. Material: PBMCs. The CDR3 region: CASSYTHRANQPQHF. The sequenced DNA: TGTGCCAGCAGCTACACCCACAGGGCCAATCAGCCCCAGCATTTT. The CDR3 plus the reference TRBV5-6 and TRBJ1-5 genes for the other parts give the full variable domain: DAGVTQSPTHLIKTRGQQVTLRCSPKSGHDTVSWYQQALGQGPQFIFQYYEEEERQRGNFPDRFSGHQFPNYSSELNVNALLLGDSALYLCASSYTHRANQPQHFGDGTRLSIL.